Following are 24 T cell receptor beta chains from one sample sequenced in a study of T cell responses to AZD1222 COVID-19 vaccine. The table came from immunoSEQ multiplex PCR; TCRdb's copy has only in-frame clones and leaves some out. The repertoire includes approximately 140,000 clones, about 93% of them detected once, and 3% to 3.5% sits in the top ten. The sample in question was peripheral blood, obtained 28 days after the second AZD1222 dose. The receptors shown here come from an adult who received the AZD1222 COVID-19 vaccine.

This chain links TRBV7-9 with TRBJ2-2; 8 nucleotides align to TRBD1. This CDR3 spans 17 amino acids. With V trimmed by 2 bases and J by 4 bases, 9 bases remained unmatched. CDR1 is SEHNR, CDR2 FQNEAQ, per germline (reference sequence). CDR3 region: CASSLRWTGQGTGELFF. The CDR3 nucleotides are TGTGCCAGCAGCTTAAGGTGGACAGGGCAGGGCACCGGGGAGCTGTTTTTT.

The count of this clone is one. The genes are TRBV7-9 and TRBJ1-5; TRBD1 might be the D (5 bases). V lost 2 bases, J lost 6 bases, and 8 bases lay in between. The CDR3 contains 13 residues. The germline CDR1 and CDR2 sequences are SEHNR and FQNEAQ (reference sequence). CDR3 loop: CASSLQGGQPQHF. In DNA form, the CDR3 reads TGTGCCAGCAGCTTACAGGGAGGTCAGCCCCAGCATTTT.

The chain employs TRBV15 and TRBJ1-2; D ambiguous. This CDR3 has 11 amino acids. Per the germline V gene, CDR1 is LNHNV and CDR2 is YYDKDF (reference sequence). Trimming took 0 bases from V and 10 from J, leaving 6 bases between them. Here the CDR3 reads CATSRDFAYTF. In nucleotides, the CDR3 is TGTGCCACCAGCAGAGATTTCGCCTACACCTTC.

The V call is TRBV2, the J call TRBJ2-2; 7 nucleotides line up with TRBD2. Germline assignment: CDR1 SNHLY and CDR2 FYNNEI. This CDR3 contains 16 residues. Germline trimming cut 7 bases from V and 2 bases from J; bases unmatched to any gene: 10. The CDR3 protein is CASTSGPDPNTGELFF. The CDR3, as DNA: TGTGCCAGCACTAGCGGCCCGGACCCTAACACCGGGGAGCTGTTTTTT.

This clone was seen just once. The chain couples TRBV28 to TRBJ2-5; D is unclear. This CDR3 contains 15 residues. Germline CDR1 reads MDHEN; CDR2 reads SYDVKM. Trimming took off 5 bases at V and 1 base at J, with 14 bases between the two ends. The CDR3 here is CASSPLSLSQETQYF. The CDR3 nucleotides are TGTGCCAGCAGTCCATTGTCGCTCAGCCAAGAGACCCAGTACTTC.

The chain carries TRBV5-6 and TRBJ1-2; 7 bases match TRBD1. The trim removed 3 bases at V and 3 bases at J, leaving 8 bases unmatched. Germline V gene lookup returns CDR1 SGHDT and CDR2 YYEEEE. The CDR3 is 15 amino acids. CDR3 amino acids: CASSWYGTADYGYTF. For the CDR3, the DNA is TGTGCCAGCAGCTGGTATGGGACAGCAGACTATGGCTACACCTTC. The whole variable domain, remainder taken from reference TRBV5-6 and TRBJ1-2, is DAGVTQSPTHLIKTRGQQVTLRCSPKSGHDTVSWYQQALGQGPQFIFQYYEEEERQRGNFPDRFSGHQFPNYSSELNVNALLLGDSALYLCASSWYGTADYGYTFGSGTRLTVV.

This chain connects TRBV6-5 to TRBJ2-5, with 8 bases lining up with TRBD2. Germline-derived CDR1 and CDR2 are MNHEY and SVGAGI. V lost 5 bases, J lost 1 base, and 3 bases stayed unmatched. The length of the CDR3 is 14 residues. The CDR3 DNA is TGTGCCAGCAGTATCGGGAGGGCCCAAGAGACCCAGTACTTC. Translation gives CASSIGRAQETQYF.

This clone was observed once. The chain employs TRBV11-2 and TRBJ1-6; D gene ambiguous. The length of the CDR3 is 14 residues. CDR1 and CDR2 from the germline V gene are SGHAT and FQNNGV. V shed 3 bases and J shed 3 bases, with 6 bases lying between them. CDR3 sequence: CASSFRSYNSPLHF. CDR3 sequence (DNA): TGTGCCAGCAGCTTCAGGAGCTATAATTCACCCCTCCACTTT. The full variable domain, its missing parts supplied by reference TRBV11-2 and TRBJ1-6, is EAGVAQSPRYKIIEKRQSVAFWCNPISGHATLYWYQQILGQGPKLLIQFQNNGVVDDSQLPKDRFSAERLKGVDSTLKIQPAKLEDSAVYLCASSFRSYNSPLHFGNGTRLTVT.

This rearrangement joins TRBV3-1 (or the pseudogene TRBV3-2) to TRBJ1-1; maybe TRBD1 (5 bases). In germline, CDR1 is LGHDT, CDR2 YNNKEL (reference sequence). There are 15 residues in the CDR3. Trimming took off 5 bases at V and 8 bases at J, with 21 bases between the two ends. The CDR3 is CASSTLFARGTEAFF. CDR3 nucleotide sequence: TGTGCCAGCAGCACCCTATTTGCTCGGGGGACGGAAGCTTTCTTT.

In this sample, this clone turned up once. The J gene is TRBJ2-7, the V gene TRBV12-3 or TRBV12-4; D possibly uses TRBD1 or TRBD2 (5 bases each). The ends were cut back, 1 base at V and 7 bases at J, with 11 bases in the middle. This CDR3 spans 13 amino acids. The CDR3, as DNA: TGTGCCAGCAGTTTAGTACTAGGGGAAGAGCAGTACTTC. This encodes CASSLVLGEEQYF.

The chain uses TRBV6-5 and TRBJ1-5, with D unclear. The length of the CDR3 is 15 residues. Germline V gene lookup returns CDR1 MNHEY and CDR2 SVGAGI. With 6 bases removed from V and 1 base from J, the gap between germline ends came to 13 bases. CDR3 sequence: CASSPTQRSNQPQHF. The CDR3 coding sequence is TGTGCCAGCAGCCCGACTCAGAGGAGCAATCAGCCCCAGCATTTT.

J is TRBJ1-2 and V is TRBV28, with 7 positions matching TRBD1. Germline V lookup: CDR1 MDHEN, CDR2 SYDVKM. The CDR3 is 12 amino acids. V was clipped by 4 bases and J by 7 bases; unmatched bases: 3. CDR3 nucleotides: TGTGCCAGCAGTTCCGACAGGGCTGGCTACACCTTC. This encodes CASSSDRAGYTF.

The chain has TRBV19 and TRBJ2-3; no firm D call. The CDR3 runs to 15 residues. Looked up from germline, CDR1 is LNHDA and CDR2 is SQIVND (reference sequence). V was cut by 5 bases and J by 1 base, with 13 bases left in between. CDR3 loop: CASSFEGWGTDTQYF. CDR3 coding DNA: TGTGCCAGTAGTTTTGAAGGCTGGGGCACAGATACGCAGTATTTT.

V usage is TRBV30 and J usage is TRBJ2-5, with TRBD1 as a possible D gene (5 bases). With 4 bases removed from V and 4 bases from J, the gap between germline ends came to 16 bases. The CDR3 has 14 amino acids. The germline gives CDR1 GTSNPN, CDR2 SVGIG (reference sequence). This CDR3 reads CAWTSGLVGETQYF. The CDR3 coding sequence is TGTGCCTGGACCTCAGGGCTAGTTGGAGAGACCCAGTACTTC.

V usage is TRBV5-4 and J usage is TRBJ2-3; D not certain. This CDR3 region has 14 residues. V lost 4 bases and J 4 bases, leaving 13 bases between the germline ends. Germline V CDR1 and CDR2: SGHNT, YYREEE (reference sequence). The CDR3 DNA is TGTGCCAGCAGCCCGCCGGAGACTGCAGATACGCAGTATTTT. It yields the protein CASSPPETADTQYF. The entire variable domain, with the rest obtained from reference TRBV5-4 and TRBJ2-3, is as follows: ETGVTQSPTHLIKTRGQQVTLRCSSQSGHNTVSWYQQALGQGPQFIFQYYREEENGRGNFPPRFSGLQFPNYSSELNVNALELDDSALYLCASSPPETADTQYFGPGTRLTVL.

The chain joins TRBV30 to TRBJ1-3; D uncertain. V gave up 3 bases and J gave up 4 bases, with 7 bases separating them. The CDR3 runs 12 residues. Germline V CDR1 and CDR2: GTSNPN, SVGIG (reference sequence). The CDR3 DNA reads TGTGCCTGGAGGACAAACGGAAACACCATATATTTT. Its protein is CAWRTNGNTIYF. The full variable domain, completed using reference TRBV30 and TRBJ1-3, is SQTIHQWPATLVQPVGSPLSLECTVEGTSNPNLYWYRQAAGRGLQLLFYSVGIGQISSEVPQNLSASRPQDRQFILSSKKLLLSDSGFYLCAWRTNGNTIYFGEGSWLTVV.

The chain links TRBV29-1 to TRBJ1-1; 9 bases line up with TRBD1. V lost 6 bases to trimming and J lost 0 bases; unmatched junction nucleotides: 14. Germline-derived CDR1 and CDR2 are SQVTM and ANQGSEA. The length of the CDR3 is 17 residues. CDR3: CSVPHPDRGGMNTEAFF. The CDR3 DNA sequence: TGCAGCGTCCCCCACCCAGACAGGGGGGGAATGAACACTGAAGCTTTCTTT.

DNA for the CDR3: TGTGCCAGCAGCTCTCCTTATCAGCAGTTCTTC. It codes for CASSSPYQQFF. The chain combines TRBV6-5 with TRBJ2-1; D unresolved. The germline CDR1 and CDR2 sequences are MNHEY and SVGAGI. The CDR3 totals 11 residues. Deletions cut 6 bases from V and 11 bases from J, with 11 bases between.

Points on this clone: Its ends do not fully match the called genes, so a read error is possible. The V call is TRBV6-1, the J call TRBJ2-1; 9 positions agree with TRBD2. CDR3 length: 15 amino acids. Germline CDR1 and CDR2: MNHNS and SASEGT. CDR3 bases: TGTGCCAGCAGCGAAGTAGCGGGAGTCTGGAATGAGCAGTTCTTC. Translating gives CASSEVAGVWNEQFF.

This clone has only a few counts. The chain combines TRBV7-6 with TRBJ2-1; D remains ambiguous. From germline, CDR1 is SGHVS and CDR2 FNYEAQ. This CDR3 contains 18 residues. V lost 0 bases to trimming and J lost 4 bases, with 19 bases between them. The CDR3, as DNA: TGTGCCAGCAGCTTAGCTGGAGAACGAGTTTCGTCATACAATGAGCAGTTCTTC. It codes for CASSLAGERVSSYNEQFF.

V is TRBV29-1 and J is TRBJ1-2; 7 bases fit TRBD1. V was pared by 4 bases and J by 7 bases, with 6 bases of the junction left unmatched. The CDR3 sequence is 12 residues long. Germline values: CDR1 SQVTM, CDR2 ANQGSEA. The CDR3 sequence: CSVGQGPGGYTF. CDR3 DNA sequence: TGCAGCGTTGGACAGGGACCCGGTGGCTACACCTTC.

The chain carries TRBV13 and TRBJ1-1, with D hard to call. V gave up 0 bases and J gave up 0 bases, with 8 bases separating them. CDR3 length: 15 amino acids. Germline CDR1 and CDR2: PRHDT and FYEKMQ (reference sequence). The CDR3 bases are TGTGCCAGCAGCTTAGGGGGCCCGATGAACACTGAAGCTTTCTTT. As protein: CASSLGGPMNTEAFF.

As for this clone: Within the sample, other DNA sequences also encode this same CDR3. This sequence joins TRBV3-1 (or the pseudogene TRBV3-2) and TRBJ2-7, with 7 bases lining up with TRBD1. Per the germline V gene, CDR1 is LGHDT and CDR2 is YNNKEL (reference sequence). V shed 6 bases and J 3 bases; nucleotides not matched to a gene: 11. There are 15 residues in the CDR3. The CDR3 DNA sequence: TGTGCCAGCAGTAAGTCCCGGGACAGAGACTACGAGCAGTACTTC. It translates to CASSKSRDRDYEQYF.

This rearrangement joins TRBV6-5 to TRBJ2-7, with 9 positions matching TRBD1. With 6 bases clipped from V and 4 bases from J, the junction kept 10 bases outside the gene matches. The CDR3 is made up of 15 amino acids. The germline CDR1 and CDR2 sequences are MNHEY and SVGAGI. In nucleotides, the CDR3 is TGTGCCAGCAGCGCCGGCGCCGGACAGGGGTACGAGCAGTACTTC. This encodes CASSAGAGQGYEQYF.